The 22 T cell receptor beta chains in this list originate from one sample, sequenced in a study of T cell responses to AZD1222 COVID-19 vaccine. Data came from immunoSEQ multiplex PCR; TCRdb stores just in-frame clones and leaves some out. The table has 15,000 to 20,000 clones, around 92% seen once. The source was peripheral blood, collected 28 days after the second AZD1222 dose. These receptors all come from an adult who received the AZD1222 COVID-19 vaccine.

The chain couples TRBV7-9 to TRBJ1-6; 10 bases line up with TRBD1. From germline, CDR1 is SEHNR and CDR2 FQNEAQ (reference sequence). With V trimmed by 0 bases and J by 11 bases, 13 bases remained unmatched. This CDR3 region has 18 residues. The CDR3 sequence is CASSLALIRDRGGPPLHF. The CDR3 DNA reads TGTGCCAGCAGCTTAGCGCTAATAAGGGACAGGGGCGGCCCACCCCTCCACTTT.

The genes are TRBV18 and TRBJ2-6, with TRBD2 matching 11 bases. Unmatched junction bases numbered 10, after V lost 4 bases and J lost 2 bases. CDR3 length: 19 residues. Germline V gene sequence: CDR1 KGHSH, CDR2 LQKENI. The CDR3 nucleotides read TGTGCCAGCTCACTTGGTCTAGCGGGAGGAACTCCTGGGGCCAACGTCCTGACTTTC. This encodes CASSLGLAGGTPGANVLTF. The variable domain in full, completed from reference TRBV18 and TRBJ2-6, reads NAGVMQNPRHLVRRRGQEARLRCSPMKGHSHVYWYRQLPEEGLKFMVYLQKENIIDESGMPKERFSAEFPKEGPSILRIQQVVRGDSAAYFCASSLGLAGGTPGANVLTFGAGSRLTVL.

Only a few counts were recorded for this clone. The rearrangement uses TRBV11-2 and TRBJ2-7; D remains unclear. Looked up from germline, CDR1 is SGHAT and CDR2 is FQNNGV. Trimming cost V 1 base and J 6 bases, with 10 bases left between them. CDR3 length: 13 residues. CDR3 sequence: CASSLVLRAEQYF. The CDR3 DNA sequence: TGTGCCAGCAGCTTAGTTTTAAGGGCCGAGCAGTACTTC. The whole variable domain, filled in from reference TRBV11-2 and TRBJ2-7, reads EAGVAQSPRYKIIEKRQSVAFWCNPISGHATLYWYQQILGQGPKLLIQFQNNGVVDDSQLPKDRFSAERLKGVDSTLKIQPAKLEDSAVYLCASSLVLRAEQYFGPGTRLTVT.

This clone has a handful of counts. This chain links TRBV11-2 with TRBJ2-1; TRBD2 aligns across 10 bases. Germline V gene data show CDR1 as SGHAT and CDR2 as FQNNGV. The CDR3 runs 18 residues. V shed 2 bases and J 4 bases; nucleotides not matched to a gene: 11. The CDR3 nucleotides read TGTGCCAGCAGCTTAACTCCCTTCCCTAGCGGGGGATACAATGAGCAGTTCTTC. Encoded protein: CASSLTPFPSGGYNEQFF.

This CDR3 reads CASSWDGYEQYV. The CDR3, as DNA: TGTGCCAGCAGCTGGGACGGCTACGAGCAGTACGTC. The genes are TRBV7-9 and TRBJ2-7; D assignment may be TRBD1 or TRBD2 (5 bases each). V gave up 4 bases and J gave up 3 bases, with 7 bases separating them. CDR3 size: 12 residues. Germline CDR1 SEHNR, CDR2 FQNEAQ (reference sequence).

The V and J genes are TRBV6-5 and TRBJ1-6; no clear D gene. CDR1 is MNHEY, CDR2 SVGAGI, per germline. V dropped 6 bases and J dropped 9 bases, with 9 bases sitting between them. The CDR3 runs 12 residues. The CDR3 loop is CASRNGGSPLHF. The CDR3 region has the DNA TGTGCCAGCAGGAACGGAGGTTCACCCCTCCACTTT.

The gene calls are TRBV3-1 (or the pseudogene TRBV3-2) and TRBJ2-1, with D perhaps matching TRBD2 (6 bases). Trimming stripped 8 bases from V and 0 bases from J, with 14 bases between. This CDR3 region has 15 residues. Germline CDR1 and CDR2: LGHDT and YNNKEL (reference sequence). The CDR3 DNA reads TGTGCCAGCGCCCCCGGGACTCACTCCTACAATGAGCAGTTCTTC. As protein: CASAPGTHSYNEQFF.

This clone was picked up one time. The gene calls are TRBV27 and TRBJ1-5, with D possibly TRBD1 on 5 matching bases. The CDR3 is made up of 14 amino acids. The germline gives CDR1 MNHEY, CDR2 SMNVEV (reference sequence). The ends were cut back, 0 bases at V and 7 bases at J, with 10 bases in the middle. The CDR3 sequence: CASSLSMGGQPQHF. In nucleotides, the CDR3 is TGTGCCAGCAGTTTATCGATGGGGGGACAGCCCCAGCATTTT.

V is TRBV7-2 and J is TRBJ2-7; the D gene is possibly TRBD1 (5 bases). Between the trimmed V and J ends, which lost 2 bases and 4 bases, there was a span of 15 bases. The CDR3 spans 15 residues. CDR1 is SGHTA and CDR2 is FQGNSA in the germline V gene. The CDR3 DNA follows: TGTGCCAGCAGCTTAATCCCCGGCCAGGGATACGAGCAGTACGTC. It translates to CASSLIPGQGYEQYV.

The chain joins TRBV6-5 to TRBJ1-2; 8 bases agree with TRBD1. V lost 4 bases and J lost 3; bases outside the gene matches: 7. Germline V gene sequence: CDR1 MNHEY, CDR2 SVGAGI. This CDR3 is 15 amino acids long. The CDR3 sequence is CASSSGQGRDYGYTF. The DNA for the CDR3 is TGTGCCAGCAGTTCCGGACAGGGCAGAGACTATGGCTACACCTTC.

The V and J genes are TRBV12-3 or TRBV12-4 and TRBJ2-7; D possibly corresponds to TRBD1 (6 bases). The CDR3 is made up of 13 amino acids. The CDR3 region is CASSFDGTPKVWV. DNA of the CDR3: TGTGCCAGCAGTTTTGATGGGACACCTAAAGTATGGGTC.

The rearrangement links TRBV30 to TRBJ1-2, with TRBD1 identical over 7 bases. Germline values: CDR1 GTSNPN, CDR2 SVGIG (reference sequence). The CDR3 covers 11 residues. Losses at the gene ends were 5 bases for V and 8 bases for J; bases not matched to a gene: 5. The CDR3: CAWGDRPGYTF. The DNA for the CDR3 is TGTGCCTGGGGGGACAGACCAGGCTACACCTTC.

V is TRBV5-1 and J is TRBJ1-4; TRBD1 agrees at 10 bases. Germline V gene lookup returns CDR1 SGHRS and CDR2 YFSETQ. J gave up 11 bases and V 0 bases, and 4 bases lay outside the gene matches. CDR3 length equals 14 residues. CDR3 DNA: TGCGCCAGCAGCTTGGGACAGGGGGCAGGTAAACTGTTTTTT. It encodes CASSLGQGAGKLFF.

About this clone itself: The junction and the germline gene differ at one end; a read error may be behind it. V is TRBV6-5 and J is TRBJ1-1; 8 nucleotides align to TRBD1. There are 14 residues in the CDR3. The V gene's germline CDR1 is MNHEY and CDR2 SVGAGI. The CDR3 is CASSYLQGDTEAFF. In DNA form, the CDR3 reads TGTGCCAGCAGCTACTTACAGGGGGACACTGAAGCTTTCTTT.

The chain has TRBV5-6 and TRBJ2-1; D not resolved. Trimming pared 4 bases from V and 9 bases from J, leaving 8 bases between. The CDR3 runs to 11 residues. Germline CDR1 and CDR2: SGHDT and YYEEEE. For the CDR3, the DNA is TGTGCCAGCAGCCTATGGGGTGAGCAGTTCTTC. It codes for CASSLWGEQFF.

The chain employs TRBV7-2 and TRBJ2-7, with D maybe TRBD1 (6 bases). V was clipped by 5 bases and J by 6 bases, with 14 bases between them. The CDR3 spans 13 residues. CDR1 is SGHTA, CDR2 FQGNSA, per germline. In nucleotides, the CDR3 is TGTGCCAGCAGCCCCGAACAGGGACGCGAGCAGTACGTC. It translates to CASSPEQGREQYV.

This clone was seen just once. J is TRBJ1-2 and V is TRBV2; unclear D gene. With 6 bases removed from V and 3 bases from J, the gap between germline ends came to 5 bases. The germline V gene encodes CDR1 SNHLY and CDR2 FYNNEI. The length of the CDR3 is 11 residues. CDR3 protein: CASRLDYGYTF. The CDR3 DNA reads as TGTGCCAGCAGACTCGACTATGGCTACACCTTC.

This chain connects TRBV2 to TRBJ1-6; 7 nucleotides align to TRBD1. CDR3 length: 14 amino acids. V lost 7 bases and J lost 8; bases outside the gene matches: 8. Germline loops: CDR1 SNHLY, CDR2 FYNNEI. The CDR3: CASTRDGQDSPLHF. The CDR3 coding sequence is TGTGCCAGCACGCGGGACGGACAGGATTCACCCCTCCACTTT.

This chain links TRBV4-2 with TRBJ2-1, with 12 bases lining up with TRBD2. The CDR3 sequence is 18 residues long. Germline V gives CDR1 LGHNA, CDR2 YNFKEQ. J was trimmed by 0 bases and V by 4 bases; bases with no gene match: 7. The CDR3 DNA is TGTGCCAGCAGCCGGATGCTAGCGGGAGGGGGCTCCTACAATGAGCAGTTCTTC. It specifies CASSRMLAGGGSYNEQFF.

This chain connects TRBV13 to TRBJ2-3; D possibly corresponds to TRBD2 (6 bases). The germline V gene has CDR1 PRHDT and CDR2 FYEKMQ (reference sequence). This CDR3 contains 20 residues. Trimming removed 4 bases at V and 3 bases at J, with 29 bases between. The CDR3 region has the DNA TGTGCCAGCAGCTCCGAAGGGACTTCCACGACCTGGAGAGGAACAGATACGCAGTATTTT. Protein product: CASSSEGTSTTWRGTDTQYF.

The V call is TRBV20-1, the J call TRBJ2-7, with 12 bases that match TRBD2. CDR1 and CDR2 from the germline V gene are DFQATT and SNEGSKA (reference sequence). With V trimmed by 3 bases and J by 5 bases, 8 bases remained unmatched. The length of the CDR3 is 15 residues. The DNA of the CDR3 is TGCAGTGCTAGTGAGACTAGCGGGAGAAGGAACGAGCAGTACTTC. Protein: CSASETSGRRNEQYF.

The CDR3 nucleotides are TGTGCCAGCAGCCTGGCCCCAGGTACGGATGGCTACACCTTC. Protein: CASSLAPGTDGYTF. This chain uses TRBV28 with TRBJ1-2; D unclear. Trimming shortened V by 6 bases and J by 6 bases, and 17 bases separated the two germline ends. Germline CDR1 reads MDHEN; CDR2 reads SYDVKM. The CDR3 runs to 14 residues.